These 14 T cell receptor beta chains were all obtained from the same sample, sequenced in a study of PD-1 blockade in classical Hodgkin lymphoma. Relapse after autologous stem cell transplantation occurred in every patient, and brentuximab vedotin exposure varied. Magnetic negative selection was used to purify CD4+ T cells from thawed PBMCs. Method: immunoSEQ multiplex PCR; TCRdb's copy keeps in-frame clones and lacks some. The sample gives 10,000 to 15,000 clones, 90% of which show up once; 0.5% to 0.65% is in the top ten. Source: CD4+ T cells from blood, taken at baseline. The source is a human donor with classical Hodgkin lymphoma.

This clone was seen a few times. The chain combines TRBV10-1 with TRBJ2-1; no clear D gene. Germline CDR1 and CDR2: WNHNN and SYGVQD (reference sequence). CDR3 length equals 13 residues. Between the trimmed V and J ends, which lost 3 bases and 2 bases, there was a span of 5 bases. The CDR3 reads CASSDRPYNEQFF. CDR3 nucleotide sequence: TGCGCCAGCAGTGATAGGCCCTACAATGAGCAGTTCTTC.

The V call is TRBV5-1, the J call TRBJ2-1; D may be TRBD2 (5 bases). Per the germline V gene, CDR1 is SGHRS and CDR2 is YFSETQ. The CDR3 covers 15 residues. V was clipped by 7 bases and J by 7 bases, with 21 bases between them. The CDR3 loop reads CASGSDSSLGNEQFF. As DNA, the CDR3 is TGCGCCAGCGGATCGGACTCCTCTCTGGGTAATGAGCAGTTCTTC.

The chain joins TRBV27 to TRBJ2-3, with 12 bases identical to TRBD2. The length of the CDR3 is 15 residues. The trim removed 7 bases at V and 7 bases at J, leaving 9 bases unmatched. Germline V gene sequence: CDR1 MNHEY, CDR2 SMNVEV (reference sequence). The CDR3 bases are TGTGCCAGCAAACCCGGACTAGCGGGAACGAATACGCAGTATTTT. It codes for CASKPGLAGTNTQYF.

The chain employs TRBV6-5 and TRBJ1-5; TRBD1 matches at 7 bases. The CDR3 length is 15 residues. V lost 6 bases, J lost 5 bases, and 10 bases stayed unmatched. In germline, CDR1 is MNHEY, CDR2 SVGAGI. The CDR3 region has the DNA TGTGCCAGCAGACCCGACAGGGCGGGCGATCAGCCCCAGCATTTT. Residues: CASRPDRAGDQPQHF.

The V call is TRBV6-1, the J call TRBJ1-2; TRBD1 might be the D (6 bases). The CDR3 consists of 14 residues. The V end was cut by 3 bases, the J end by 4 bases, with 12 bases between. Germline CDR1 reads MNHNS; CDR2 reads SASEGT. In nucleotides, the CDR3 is TGTGCCAGCAGTGATGGGCAGGGGTTCTATGGCTACACCTTC. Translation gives CASSDGQGFYGYTF.

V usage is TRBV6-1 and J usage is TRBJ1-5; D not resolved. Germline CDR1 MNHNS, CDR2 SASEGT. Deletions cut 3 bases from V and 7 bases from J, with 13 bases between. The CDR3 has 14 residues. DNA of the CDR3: TGTGCCAGCAGTGAGTTAGGGATCGGGCAGCCCCAGCATTTT. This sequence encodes CASSELGIGQPQHF.

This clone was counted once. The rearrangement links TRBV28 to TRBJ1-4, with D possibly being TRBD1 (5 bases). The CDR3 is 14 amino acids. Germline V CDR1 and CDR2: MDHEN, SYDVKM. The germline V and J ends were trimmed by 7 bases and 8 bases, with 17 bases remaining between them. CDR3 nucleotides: TGTGCCAGCAACCGAGGCACCTGGGGGGAAAAACTGTTTTTT. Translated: CASNRGTWGEKLFF. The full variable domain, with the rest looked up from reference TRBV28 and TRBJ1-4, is DVKVTQSSRYLVKRTGEKVFLECVQDMDHENMFWYRQDPGLGLRLIYFSYDVKMKEKGDIPEGYSVSREKKERFSLILESASTNQTSMYLCASNRGTWGEKLFFGSGTQLSVL.

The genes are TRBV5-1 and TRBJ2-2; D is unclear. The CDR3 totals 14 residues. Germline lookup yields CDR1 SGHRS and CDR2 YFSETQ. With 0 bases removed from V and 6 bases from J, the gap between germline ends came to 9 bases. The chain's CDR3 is CASSLDRGAGELFF. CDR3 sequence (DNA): TGCGCCAGCAGCTTGGATAGAGGCGCCGGGGAGCTGTTTTTT.

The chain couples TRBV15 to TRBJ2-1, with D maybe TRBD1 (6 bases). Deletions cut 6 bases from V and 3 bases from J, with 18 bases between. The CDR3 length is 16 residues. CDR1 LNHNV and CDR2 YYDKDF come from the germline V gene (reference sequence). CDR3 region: CATRGAPGHIYNEQFF. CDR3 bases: TGTGCCACCAGAGGGGCTCCGGGACATATCTACAATGAGCAGTTCTTC.

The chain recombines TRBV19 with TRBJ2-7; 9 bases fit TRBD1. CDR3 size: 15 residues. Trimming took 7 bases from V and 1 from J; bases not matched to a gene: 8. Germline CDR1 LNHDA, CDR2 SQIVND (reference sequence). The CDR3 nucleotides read TGTGCCAGTACCACAGGGGGCGGCGGATCCTACGAGCAGTACTTC. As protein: CASTTGGGGSYEQYF.

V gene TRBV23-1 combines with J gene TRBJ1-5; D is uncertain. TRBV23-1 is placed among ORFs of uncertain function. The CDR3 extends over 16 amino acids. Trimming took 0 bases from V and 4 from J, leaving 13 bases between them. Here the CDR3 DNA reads TGCGCCAGCAGTCAATCGTCCCGGAACACAAATCAGCCCCAGCATTTT. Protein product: CASSQSSRNTNQPQHF.

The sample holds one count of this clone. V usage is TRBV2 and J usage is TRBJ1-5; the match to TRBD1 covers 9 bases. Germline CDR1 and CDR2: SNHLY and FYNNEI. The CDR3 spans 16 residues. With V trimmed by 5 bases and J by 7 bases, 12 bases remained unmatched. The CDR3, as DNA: TGTGCCAGCAGTTACCGGGACAGGGTTGGATTACAGCCCCAGCATTTT. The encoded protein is CASSYRDRVGLQPQHF.

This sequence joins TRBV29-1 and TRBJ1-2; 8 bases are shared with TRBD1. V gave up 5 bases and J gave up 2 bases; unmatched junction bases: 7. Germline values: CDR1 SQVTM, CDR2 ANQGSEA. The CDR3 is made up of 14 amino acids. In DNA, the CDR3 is TGCAGCGTTAAGGGACAGGCAGACAACTATGGCTACACCTTC. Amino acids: CSVKGQADNYGYTF.

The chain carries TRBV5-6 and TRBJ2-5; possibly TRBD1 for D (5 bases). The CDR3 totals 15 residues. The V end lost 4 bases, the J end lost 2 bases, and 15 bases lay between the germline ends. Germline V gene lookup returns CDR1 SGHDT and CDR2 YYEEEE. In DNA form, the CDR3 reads TGTGCCAGCAGCCGCCCCGGAACAGGACAAGAGACCCAGTACTTC. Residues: CASSRPGTGQETQYF.